The subject of this entry is one T cell receptor (beta chain). This entry is derived from a study of T cell changes during pregnancy in multiple sclerosis. Profiled with immunoSEQ multiplex PCR; TCRdb holds only in-frame clones, not every one. Counted here are about 97,000 clones, approximately 90% occurring once; the ten biggest clones make up approximately 0.8%. V shed 8 bases and J 5 bases; nucleotides not matched to a gene: 11. Per the germline V gene, CDR1 is LNHDA and CDR2 is SQIVND (reference sequence). The CDR3 has 14 residues. This clonotype was sampled from a female donor in good health, enrolled as a control in a pregnancy study. V is TRBV19 and J is TRBJ1-2, with 7 bases lining up with TRBD1. Specimen: peripheral blood, collected in the second trimester of pregnancy. CDR3 DNA sequence: TGTGCCAGTGGTTCTACAGGGGTAAATTATGGCTACACCTTC. This gives the protein CASGSTGVNYGYTF.